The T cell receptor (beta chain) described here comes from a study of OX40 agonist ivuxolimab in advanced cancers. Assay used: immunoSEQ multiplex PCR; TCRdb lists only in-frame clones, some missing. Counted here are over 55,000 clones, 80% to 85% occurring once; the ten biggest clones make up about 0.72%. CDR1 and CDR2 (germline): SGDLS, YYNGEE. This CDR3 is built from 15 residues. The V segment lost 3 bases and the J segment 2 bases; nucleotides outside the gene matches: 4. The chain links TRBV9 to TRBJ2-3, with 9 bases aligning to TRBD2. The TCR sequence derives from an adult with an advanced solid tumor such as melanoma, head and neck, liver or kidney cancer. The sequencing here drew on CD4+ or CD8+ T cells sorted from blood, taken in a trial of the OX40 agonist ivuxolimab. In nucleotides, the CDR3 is TGTGCCAGCAGCGGTCCTAGCGGGGTCACAGATACGCAGTATTTT. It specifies CASSGPSGVTDTQYF. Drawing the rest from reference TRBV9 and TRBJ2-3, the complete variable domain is DSGVTQTPKHLITATGQRVTLRCSPRSGDLSVYWYQQSLDQGLQFLIQYYNGEERAKGNILERFSAQQFPDLHSELNLSSLELGDSALYFCASSGPSGVTDTQYFGPGTRLTVL.